The 19 T cell receptor beta chains below all came from one sample that was sequenced in a study of T cell responses to AZD1222 COVID-19 vaccine. Generated by immunoSEQ multiplex PCR, the TCRdb table keeps only in-frame clones and is missing some. The data show under 150,000 clones, with about 92% seen just once and around 4.7% held by the top ten. The material sequenced was peripheral blood, taken on day 0 of AZD1222 vaccination. The receptors derive from an adult in good health.

The chain joins TRBV5-1 to TRBJ1-2; 7 bases are a match to TRBD1. This CDR3 has 13 amino acids. In germline, CDR1 is SGHRS, CDR2 YFSETQ. J lost 10 bases, V lost 5 bases, and 11 bases had no gene match. CDR3 residues: CASRPGQLYDYTF. In DNA form, the CDR3 reads TGCGCCAGCAGGCCGGGACAGTTGTACGACTACACCTTC.

The chain uses TRBV28 and TRBJ1-2, with D hard to call. V lost 6 bases to trimming and J lost 8 bases, with 10 bases between them. This CDR3 has 11 amino acids. Germline V gives CDR1 MDHEN, CDR2 SYDVKM. The CDR3 region has the DNA TGTGCCAGCAGGACTCCACGGGGCTACACCTTC. Translation gives CASRTPRGYTF.

This clone showed up just once. V is TRBV27 and J is TRBJ2-3; D not resolved. There are 14 residues in the CDR3. Trimming shortened V by 5 bases and J by 6 bases, and 15 bases separated the two germline ends. The germline V gene encodes CDR1 MNHEY and CDR2 SMNVEV (reference sequence). The DNA for the CDR3 is TGTGCCAGCAGTCCACTCGCGGCTTTGGATACGCAGTATTTT. Translated: CASSPLAALDTQYF.

This sequence joins TRBV29-1 and TRBJ1-2, with D possibly matching TRBD1 (6 bases). The CDR3 covers 14 residues. V was clipped by 0 bases and J by 2 bases, with 10 bases between them. The germline CDR1 and CDR2 sequences are SQVTM and ANQGSEA. As DNA, the CDR3 is TGCAGCGTTGAAGATCGTCAGGGGAACTATGGCTACACCTTC. It yields the protein CSVEDRQGNYGYTF.

The J gene is TRBJ2-7, the V gene TRBV10-2; D is unclear. CDR3 size: 12 residues. Trimming shortened V by 2 bases and J by 4 bases, and 6 bases separated the two germline ends. Germline CDR1 and CDR2: WSHSY and SAAADI. The CDR3 bases are TGCGCCAGCAGTGAGGTGGGTTACGAGCAGTACTTC. Amino acid sequence: CASSEVGYEQYF.

The chain recombines TRBV10-3 with TRBJ1-5; TRBD1 might be the D (6 bases). The CDR3 spans 15 residues. V lost 2 bases and J 9 bases, leaving 17 bases between the germline ends. Germline V lookup: CDR1 ENHRY, CDR2 SYGVKD. CDR3 amino acids: CAISEGRQAQGPQHF. CDR3 bases: TGTGCCATCAGTGAGGGGCGACAGGCCCAAGGGCCCCAGCATTTT.

The sample holds one count of this clone. V gene TRBV7-2 combines with J gene TRBJ1-3; D is unresolved. Germline CDR1 is SGHTA and CDR2 is FQGNSA. Trimming stripped 5 bases from V and 0 bases from J, with 8 bases between. The CDR3 contains 14 residues. DNA for the CDR3: TGTGCCAGCAGCCCTACACTCTCTGGAAACACCATATATTTT. It yields the protein CASSPTLSGNTIYF. The whole variable domain, remainder taken from reference TRBV7-2 and TRBJ1-3, is GAGVSQSPSNKVTEKGKDVELRCDPISGHTALYWYRQSLGQGLEFLIYFQGNSAPDKSGLPSDRFSAERTGGSVSTLTIQRTQQEDSAVYLCASSPTLSGNTIYFGEGSWLTVV.

The chain links TRBV7-6 to TRBJ1-1, with D unclear. Per the germline V gene, CDR1 is SGHVS and CDR2 is FNYEAQ. The germline V and J ends were trimmed by 0 bases and 11 bases, with 13 bases remaining between them. The CDR3 runs to 13 residues. The CDR3 DNA follows: TGTGCCAGCAGCTTAGCGCCCTCCTTGGGGGCTTTCTTT. It codes for CASSLAPSLGAFF.

The chain links TRBV4-1 to TRBJ2-7; 13 bases are a match to TRBD2. CDR1 and CDR2 (germline): MGHRA, YSYEKL. V dropped 3 bases and J dropped 9; count of bases not matched to a gene: 2. CDR3 size: 13 residues. The CDR3 DNA is TGCGCCAGCAGCCAGGGACTAGCGGGGTTGCAGTACTTC. Protein sequence: CASSQGLAGLQYF.

The gene calls are TRBV19 and TRBJ2-1; 9 bases are a match to TRBD2. The CDR3 loop spans 15 amino acids. Germline CDR1 and CDR2: LNHDA and SQIVND (reference sequence). J lost 4 bases, V lost 4 bases, and 5 bases had no gene match. CDR3 bases: TGTGCCAGTAGTAACGGACTAGCGCCATACAATGAGCAGTTCTTC. This encodes CASSNGLAPYNEQFF.

The J gene is TRBJ2-7, the V gene TRBV9; D remains unclear. There are 13 residues in the CDR3. V was trimmed by 1 base and J by 3 bases, leaving 8 bases between them. Per the germline V gene, CDR1 is SGDLS and CDR2 is YYNGEE. Written as DNA, the CDR3 is TGTGCCAGCAGCGTAAATCATAACTACGAGCAGTACTTC. Its translation: CASSVNHNYEQYF.

This clone appeared a single time. The V call is TRBV2, the J call TRBJ2-3; 7 bases match TRBD1. Trimming took 6 bases from V and 0 from J; bases not matched to a gene: 3. CDR1 and CDR2 from the germline V gene are SNHLY and FYNNEI. The CDR3 is made up of 14 amino acids. The CDR3 coding sequence is TGTGCCAGCAGAAACAGGGGAAGCACAGATACGCAGTATTTT. It encodes CASRNRGSTDTQYF.

CDR3 loop: CASSEDRGHNQPQHF. The DNA for the CDR3 is TGTGCCAGCAGTGAAGACAGGGGGCACAATCAGCCCCAGCATTTT. The rearrangement links TRBV2 to TRBJ1-5; 9 bases align to TRBD1. The CDR3 consists of 15 residues. The J segment lost 3 bases and the V segment lost 1 base, leaving 1 base of the junction unmatched. Germline-derived CDR1 and CDR2 are SNHLY and FYNNEI.

This chain links TRBV5-1 with TRBJ2-7, with 10 bases aligning to TRBD2. Germline CDR1 SGHRS, CDR2 YFSETQ. V lost 0 bases and J lost 7; bases outside the gene matches: 10. The CDR3 consists of 16 residues. The CDR3 DNA follows: TGCGCCAGCAGCTTGGATAGGCTAGCGGGAGTAAGTGAGCAGTACTTC. This codes for CASSLDRLAGVSEQYF.

This clone was detected a few times. The V gene is TRBV23-1, the J gene TRBJ2-2; D is perhaps TRBD2 (5 bases). TRBV23-1 is known as an ORF, though its function is uncertain. V dropped 1 base and J dropped 2 bases, with 17 bases sitting between them. The CDR3 runs 18 residues. The DNA of the CDR3 is TGCGCCAGCAGTCAATTAGGTAGGAGGCCGCGCAACACCGGGGAGCTGTTTTTT. The encoded protein is CASSQLGRRPRNTGELFF.

The chain links TRBV7-2 to TRBJ1-6; 8 nucleotides agree with TRBD1. The CDR3 is 15 amino acids. CDR1 is SGHTA, CDR2 FQGNSA, per germline. V lost 5 bases to trimming and J lost 5 bases; unmatched junction nucleotides: 5. CDR3 nucleotides: TGTGCCAGCAGCCCCGACAGGGGTGATAATTCACCCCTCCACTTT. Protein: CASSPDRGDNSPLHF.

As DNA, the CDR3 is TGCGCCAGCAGTGAGGCGGGACGAATGAACTATGGCTACACCTTC. Translated, it gives CASSEAGRMNYGYTF. The gene calls are TRBV10-1 and TRBJ1-2; a possible D gene is TRBD1 (5 bases). The CDR3 covers 15 residues. Germline V gene lookup returns CDR1 WNHNN and CDR2 SYGVQD (reference sequence). V lost 2 bases and J 2 bases, leaving 12 bases between the germline ends.

The V gene is TRBV19, the J gene TRBJ1-2; D is perhaps TRBD1 (6 bases). Germline V gene lookup returns CDR1 LNHDA and CDR2 SQIVND (reference sequence). This CDR3 region has 15 residues. Trimming cost V 2 bases and J 4 bases, with 14 bases left between them. CDR3 nucleotides: TGTGCCAGTAGTATAAGATCGGGGGGCGGCTATGGCTACACCTTC. It is translated as CASSIRSGGGYGYTF.

This clone turned up a few times. The rearrangement links TRBV7-3 to TRBJ1-2; D uncertain. Germline V gives CDR1 SGHTA, CDR2 FQGTGA. V lost 0 bases, J lost 3 bases, and 5 bases lay in between. There are 13 residues in the CDR3. CDR3 sequence reads: CASSLTSDYGYTF. For the CDR3, the DNA is TGTGCCAGCAGCTTAACCTCGGACTATGGCTACACCTTC.